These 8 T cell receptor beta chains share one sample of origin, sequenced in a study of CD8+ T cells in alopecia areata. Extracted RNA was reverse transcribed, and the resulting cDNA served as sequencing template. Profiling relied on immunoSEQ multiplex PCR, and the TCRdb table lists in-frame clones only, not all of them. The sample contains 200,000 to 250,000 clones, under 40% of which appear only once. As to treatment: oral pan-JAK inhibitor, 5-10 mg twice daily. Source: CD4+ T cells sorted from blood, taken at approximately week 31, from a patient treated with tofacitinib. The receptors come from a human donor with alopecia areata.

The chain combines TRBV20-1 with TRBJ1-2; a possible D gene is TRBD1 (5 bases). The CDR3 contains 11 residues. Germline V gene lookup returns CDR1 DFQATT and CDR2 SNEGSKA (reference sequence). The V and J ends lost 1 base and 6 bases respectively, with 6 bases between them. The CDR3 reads CSARGQHGYTF. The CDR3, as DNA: TGCAGTGCTAGAGGACAGCATGGCTACACCTTC.

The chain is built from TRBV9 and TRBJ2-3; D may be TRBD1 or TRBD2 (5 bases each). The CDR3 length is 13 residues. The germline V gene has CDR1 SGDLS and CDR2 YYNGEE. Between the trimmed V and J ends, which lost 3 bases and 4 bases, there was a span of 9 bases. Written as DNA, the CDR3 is TGTGCCAGCAGCGAGAGAGGGGCAGATACGCAGTATTTT. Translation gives CASSERGADTQYF.

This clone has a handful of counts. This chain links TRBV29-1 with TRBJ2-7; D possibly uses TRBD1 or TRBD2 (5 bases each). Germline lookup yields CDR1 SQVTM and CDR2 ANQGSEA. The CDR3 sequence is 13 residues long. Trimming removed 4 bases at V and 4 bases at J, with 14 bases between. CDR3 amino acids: CSVVEMGVYEQYF. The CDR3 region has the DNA TGCAGCGTTGTGGAGATGGGGGTTTACGAGCAGTACTTC.

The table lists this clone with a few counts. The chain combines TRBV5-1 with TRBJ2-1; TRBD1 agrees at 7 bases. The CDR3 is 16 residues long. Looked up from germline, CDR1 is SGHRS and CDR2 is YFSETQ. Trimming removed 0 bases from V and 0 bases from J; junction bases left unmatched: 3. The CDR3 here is CASSLVGGHSYNEQFF. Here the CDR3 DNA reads TGCGCCAGCAGCTTGGTAGGGGGCCACTCCTACAATGAGCAGTTCTTC.

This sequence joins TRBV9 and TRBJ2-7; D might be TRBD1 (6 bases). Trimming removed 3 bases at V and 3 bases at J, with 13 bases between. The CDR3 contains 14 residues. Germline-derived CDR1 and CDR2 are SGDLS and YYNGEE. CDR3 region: CASSGVLDSYEQYF. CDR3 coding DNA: TGTGCCAGCAGCGGGGTATTGGACAGCTACGAGCAGTACTTC.

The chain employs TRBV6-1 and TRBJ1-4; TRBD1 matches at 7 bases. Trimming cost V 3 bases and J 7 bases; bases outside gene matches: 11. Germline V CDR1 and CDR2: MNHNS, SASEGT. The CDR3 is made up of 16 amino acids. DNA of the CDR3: TGTGCCAGCAGTGACCCATCCCGACAGGGTGGTGAAAAACTGTTTTTT. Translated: CASSDPSRQGGEKLFF.

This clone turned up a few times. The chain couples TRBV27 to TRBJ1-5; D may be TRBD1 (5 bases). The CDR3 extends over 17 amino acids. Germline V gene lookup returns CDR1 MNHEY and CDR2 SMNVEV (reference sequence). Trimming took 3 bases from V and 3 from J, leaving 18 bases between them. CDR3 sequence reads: CASSLKGKLGSNQPQHF. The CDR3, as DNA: TGTGCCAGCAGTTTGAAGGGGAAACTCGGGTCCAATCAGCCCCAGCATTTT.

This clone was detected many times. Written as DNA, the CDR3 is TGTGCCAGCTCACTATCAAGCAATCAGCCCCAGCATTTT. As protein: CASSLSSNQPQHF. V and J are TRBV18 and TRBJ1-5, with no clear D. Germline values: CDR1 KGHSH, CDR2 LQKENI. V was shortened by 4 bases and J by 1 base, with 5 bases between the two germline ends. This CDR3 comprises 13 residues. Variable domain in full (rest from reference TRBV18 and TRBJ1-5): NAGVMQNPRHLVRRRGQEARLRCSPMKGHSHVYWYRQLPEEGLKFMVYLQKENIIDESGMPKERFSAEFPKEGPSILRIQQVVRGDSAAYFCASSLSSNQPQHFGDGTRLSIL.